This passage covers 29 T cell receptor beta chains from one sample sequenced in a study of identical twins. TCRdb re-analysed the 5' RACE reads in MiXCR, keeping a single row per CDR3 protein. Of around 650,000 distinct CDR3 sequences in the sample, about 7% were seen once. The sample was also reused in another study, on yellow fever vaccine responses in identical twins.

Material for sequencing was PBMCs. These receptors originate from a young woman in good health.

This clonotype was counted only a few times. This sequence joins TRBV2 and TRBJ1-1; D is undetermined. V dropped 3 bases and J dropped 3 bases, with 11 bases sitting between them. Germline V CDR1 and CDR2: SNHLY, FYNNEI. This CDR3 is built from 14 residues. The CDR3 DNA reads as TGTGCCAGCAGTGAGAAAATCGGGGACACTGAAGCTTTCTTT. Translated: CASSEKIGDTEAFF.

The table lists this clonotype with a few counts. J is TRBJ2-2 and V is TRBV12-3 or TRBV12-4; D might be TRBD1 or TRBD2, each matching 5 bases. V lost 6 bases, J lost 0 bases, and 20 bases lay in between. This CDR3 spans 18 amino acids. CDR3 coding DNA: TGTGCCAGCAGGGACCGGGGCGCTTGGTCCGCGAACACCGGGGAGCTGTTTTTT. This encodes CASRDRGAWSANTGELFF.

This clonotype was counted a few times. The chain is built from TRBV15 and TRBJ2-5; D remains unclear. The CDR3 contains 13 residues. Trimming removed 4 bases at V and 3 bases at J, with 9 bases between. CDR1 is LNHNV and CDR2 is YYDKDF in the germline V gene (reference sequence). CDR3 sequence reads: CATSNPNEETQYF. As DNA, the CDR3 is TGTGCCACCAGCAACCCAAACGAAGAGACCCAGTACTTC.

As for this clonotype: A far larger clone is one base from this, pointing to a likely read error. This chain connects TRBV12-3 or TRBV12-4 to TRBJ2-1; D is undetermined. This CDR3 region has 15 residues. For the CDR3, the DNA is TGTGCCCGCAGTTTAGGCGTGGGTTCCTACAATGAGCAGTTCTTC. This gives the protein CARSLGVGSYNEQFF.

The rearrangement uses TRBV5-1 and TRBJ2-1, with D perhaps matching TRBD2 (5 bases). This CDR3 contains 16 residues. V lost 0 bases, J lost 0 bases, and 10 bases lay in between. Germline CDR1 SGHRS, CDR2 YFSETQ. CDR3 in amino acids: CASSLDTRVSYNEQFF. CDR3 DNA: TGCGCCAGCAGCTTGGATACGCGGGTCTCCTACAATGAGCAGTTCTTC.

This clonotype was seen a few times. V is TRBV7-8 and J is TRBJ2-1, with TRBD2 as a possible D gene (7 bases). Germline V gene data show CDR1 as SGHVS and CDR2 as FQNEAQ. Between the trimmed V and J ends, which lost 3 bases and 3 bases, there was a span of 18 bases. This CDR3 is 17 amino acids long. CDR3 protein: CASSFYEGLGGYNEQFF. In nucleotides, the CDR3 is TGTGCCAGCAGCTTCTACGAAGGACTAGGGGGCTACAATGAGCAGTTCTTC.

The CDR3 coding sequence is TGTGCCAGCTCGCGGGGGCAGCCTAATGAAAAACTGTTTTTT. It encodes CASSRGQPNEKLFF. The chain employs TRBV2 and TRBJ1-4; perhaps TRBD1 as D (6 bases). Trimming pared 8 bases from V and 3 bases from J, leaving 13 bases between. This CDR3 has 14 amino acids. Per the germline V gene, CDR1 is SNHLY and CDR2 is FYNNEI.

V usage is TRBV5-1 and J usage is TRBJ1-1; D remains unclear. The CDR3 spans 16 residues. Between the trimmed V and J ends, which lost 3 bases and 0 bases, there was a span of 15 bases. Germline V gene sequence: CDR1 SGHRS, CDR2 YFSETQ. Here the CDR3 reads CASSSQGHVLNTEAFF. As DNA, the CDR3 is TGCGCCAGCAGCTCCCAAGGCCATGTCCTGAACACTGAAGCTTTCTTT.

The J gene is TRBJ1-5, the V gene TRBV20-1; perhaps TRBD1 as D (6 bases). This CDR3 spans 15 amino acids. The germline V gene encodes CDR1 DFQATT and CDR2 SNEGSKA (reference sequence). With 4 bases removed from V and 0 bases from J, the gap between germline ends came to 13 bases. CDR3 nucleotide sequence: TGCAGTGCTATTCGACAGGATAGTAGCAATCAGCCCCAGCATTTT. Protein: CSAIRQDSSNQPQHF.

This clonotype was detected only a few times. The V and J genes are TRBV29-1 and TRBJ2-7; the match to TRBD2 covers 8 bases. CDR1 and CDR2 from the germline V gene are SQVTM and ANQGSEA. V gave up 7 bases and J gave up 0 bases; unmatched junction bases: 2. This CDR3 region has 12 residues. CDR3 coding DNA: TGCAGCGGGGGGACTAGCTCCTACGAGCAGTACTTC. It translates to CSGGTSSYEQYF.

This chain uses TRBV13 with TRBJ2-7; 10 bases align to TRBD1. Germline loops: CDR1 PRHDT, CDR2 FYEKMQ (reference sequence). This CDR3 spans 15 amino acids. With V trimmed by 5 bases and J by 1 base, 5 bases remained unmatched. CDR3 sequence: CASSTRTGGSYEQYV. CDR3 coding DNA: TGTGCCAGCAGCACACGGACAGGGGGTTCCTACGAGCAGTACGTC.

This clonotype was observed at least ten times. CDR3 sequence (DNA): TGCGCCAGCAGCTTGAGACAGGGGAGGGGTCGGACTGAAGCTTTCTTT. Protein: CASSLRQGRGRTEAFF. This chain uses TRBV5-1 with TRBJ1-1, with 8 bases lining up with TRBD1. Germline lookup yields CDR1 SGHRS and CDR2 YFSETQ. There are 16 residues in the CDR3. V lost 1 base to trimming and J lost 5 bases; unmatched junction nucleotides: 10.

This chain connects TRBV5-4 to TRBJ2-5; 7 nucleotides line up with TRBD2. V lost 2 bases and J lost 0; bases outside the gene matches: 7. The CDR3 has 16 amino acids. Looked up from germline, CDR1 is SGHNT and CDR2 is YYREEE (reference sequence). The CDR3 loop is CASSLNGAGNQETQYF. DNA of the CDR3: TGTGCCAGCAGCTTAAATGGAGCGGGAAACCAAGAGACCCAGTACTTC.

This chain uses TRBV20-1 with TRBJ2-1; D perhaps matches TRBD2 (5 bases). V dropped 3 bases and J dropped 0 bases, with 12 bases sitting between them. This CDR3 has 15 amino acids. CDR1 and CDR2 from the germline V gene are DFQATT and SNEGSKA (reference sequence). CDR3 protein: CSASTGDSSYNEQFF. The CDR3 coding sequence is TGCAGTGCTAGTACCGGGGATAGCTCCTACAATGAGCAGTTCTTC.

The chain uses TRBV27 and TRBJ2-2, with D hard to call. The CDR3 extends over 11 amino acids. Per germline, CDR1 MNHEY and CDR2 SMNVEV (reference sequence). The V and J ends lost 6 bases and 6 bases respectively, with 5 bases between them. This CDR3 is CASRRSGELFF. CDR3 in DNA: TGTGCCAGCAGGCGGTCCGGGGAGCTGTTTTTT.

This clonotype occurred a few times. The chain recombines TRBV7-9 with TRBJ2-2, with D unresolved. V shed 5 bases and J shed 0 bases, with 10 bases lying between them. The germline CDR1 and CDR2 sequences are SEHNR and FQNEAQ (reference sequence). The CDR3 runs 15 residues. DNA of the CDR3: TGTGCCAGCAGCACCTTAGACTCGAACACCGGGGAGCTGTTTTTT. This gives the protein CASSTLDSNTGELFF.

This clonotype was counted only a few times. The CDR3 reads CATSDTGRNTEAFF. Written as DNA, the CDR3 is TGTGCCACCAGTGACACGGGACGGAACACTGAAGCTTTCTTT. V and J are TRBV24-1 and TRBJ1-1, with a possible D match to TRBD1 (5 bases). V was shortened by 4 bases and J by 1 base, with 9 bases between the two germline ends. The CDR3 length is 14 residues. Germline CDR1 KGHDR, CDR2 SFDVKD.

This chain connects TRBV24-1 to TRBJ2-5, with 7 bases identical to TRBD1. CDR1 and CDR2 from the germline V gene are KGHDR and SFDVKD. CDR3 length equals 15 residues. V was clipped by 7 bases and J by 5 bases; unmatched bases: 12. Written as DNA, the CDR3 is TGTGCCACCAGCCAGAGGTACAGGGGATTGGAGACCCAGTACTTC. Protein product: CATSQRYRGLETQYF.

This chain uses TRBV11-3 with TRBJ1-1; no clear D gene. The CDR3 covers 14 residues. The germline V and J ends were trimmed by 5 bases and 0 bases, with 10 bases remaining between them. Germline V CDR1 and CDR2: SGHNT, YENEEA. The CDR3 region is CASSPVGMNTEAFF. The CDR3 nucleotides are TGTGCCAGCAGCCCAGTTGGTATGAACACTGAAGCTTTCTTT.

This clonotype was observed a handful of times. V is TRBV6-1 and J is TRBJ2-3, with 8 bases matching TRBD2. Unmatched junction bases numbered 22, after V lost 5 bases and J lost 6 bases. The CDR3 is 19 residues long. Per the germline V gene, CDR1 is MNHNS and CDR2 is SASEGT. CDR3 in DNA: TGTGCCAGCAGTCTTATGGGACCCGACTCAGCGGGAGCAGGGGATACGCAGTATTTT. As protein: CASSLMGPDSAGAGDTQYF.

This clonotype has a handful of counts. J is TRBJ2-1 and V is TRBV11-2; TRBD2 matches 12 bases. The CDR3 contains 16 residues. J lost 5 bases, V lost 2 bases, and 4 bases had no gene match. CDR1 is SGHAT, CDR2 FQNNGV, per germline. The CDR3 here is CASSLLRTSGNNEQFF. In DNA form, the CDR3 reads TGTGCCAGCAGCTTACTCCGGACTAGCGGGAACAATGAGCAGTTCTTC.

The chain links TRBV5-6 to TRBJ2-1; D is tentatively TRBD1 or TRBD2 (5 bases each). V lost 0 bases, J lost 9 bases, and 10 bases lay in between. The CDR3 has 13 residues. Germline V lookup: CDR1 SGHDT, CDR2 YYEEEE. The CDR3: CASSLEGPTEQFF. The CDR3 nucleotides read TGTGCCAGCAGCTTGGAGGGACCCACTGAGCAGTTCTTC.

Notes on this clonotype: At one boundary the junction diverges from the germline segment, which might be a read error. The chain joins TRBV28 to TRBJ2-5; 12 bases agree with TRBD2. CDR1 MDHEN and CDR2 SYDVKM come from the germline V gene. The CDR3 has 14 amino acids. CDR3 region: CASSLAGGRKTRYF. The CDR3 DNA sequence: TGTGCCAGCAGTCTAGCGGGAGGGAGGAAGACCCGGTACTTC.

This clonotype came up a few times. The V and J genes are TRBV20-1 and TRBJ2-3; TRBD2 matches 8 bases. There are 16 residues in the CDR3. Germline V CDR1 and CDR2: DFQATT, SNEGSKA (reference sequence). The V and J ends lost 3 bases and 1 base, in that order; junction bases with no gene match: 9. This CDR3 is CSASEFSSGGTDTQYF. In nucleotides, the CDR3 is TGCAGTGCTAGTGAGTTCAGTAGCGGGGGCACAGATACGCAGTATTTT.

This clonotype was counted ten times or more. The rearrangement uses TRBV29-1 and TRBJ1-1, with D hard to call. The CDR3 has 12 residues. The V gene lost 7 bases and the J gene lost 1 base, with 10 bases spanning the gap. The germline V gene encodes CDR1 SQVTM and CDR2 ANQGSEA. CDR3 sequence (DNA): TGCAGCGACCTAACGGCGAACACTGAAGCTTTCTTT. Translation gives CSDLTANTEAFF.

This clonotype was counted at least ten times. The V gene is TRBV5-1, the J gene TRBJ1-3; TRBD1 matches 8 bases. CDR3 length: 15 amino acids. Looked up from germline, CDR1 is SGHRS and CDR2 is YFSETQ. With V trimmed by 0 bases and J by 1 base, 0 bases remained unmatched. CDR3 DNA sequence: TGCGCCAGCAGCTTGGACAGGGGGTCTGGAAACACCATATATTTT. Translation gives CASSLDRGSGNTIYF. The full variable domain, with the rest looked up from reference TRBV5-1 and TRBJ1-3, is KAGVTQTPRYLIKTRGQQVTLSCSPISGHRSVSWYQQTPGQGLQFLFEYFSETQRNKGNFPGRFSGRQFSNSRSEMNVSTLELGDSALYLCASSLDRGSGNTIYFGEGSWLTVV.

This clonotype was found a few times. The rearrangement joins TRBV7-2 to TRBJ1-1, with no clear D. The CDR3 sequence is 12 residues long. From germline, CDR1 is SGHTA and CDR2 FQGNSA. The V gene lost 5 bases and the J gene lost 6 bases, with 10 bases spanning the gap. CDR3 sequence reads: CASSGGAPEAFF. Written as DNA, the CDR3 is TGTGCCAGCAGCGGAGGAGCCCCTGAAGCTTTCTTT.

The table lists this clonotype with a few counts. The chain employs TRBV7-9 and TRBJ1-1, with 8 bases that match TRBD1. V shed 7 bases, J shed 1 base, and the junction held 5 bases outside the gene matches. Germline loops: CDR1 SEHNR, CDR2 FQNEAQ (reference sequence). This CDR3 comprises 14 residues. The CDR3 here is CASIRTGQNTEAFF. The CDR3 DNA reads TGTGCCAGCATCAGGACAGGGCAGAACACTGAAGCTTTCTTT.

In its sample, this clonotype was seen many times. The V and J genes are TRBV7-7 and TRBJ2-3, with 9 bases matching TRBD2. The V and J ends lost 1 base and 5 bases, in that order; junction bases with no gene match: 4. CDR1 and CDR2 from the germline V gene are SSHAT and FNYEAQ (reference sequence). CDR3 length equals 15 residues. The CDR3 DNA reads as TGTGCCAGCAGCTTAGGTCTAGCGGGGCGAGATACGCAGTATTTT. Residues: CASSLGLAGRDTQYF.